This T cell receptor beta chain was captured in a study of blood T cell repertoires in COVID-19. Study in general: From the United States, Italy and Spain came samples of acute and convalescent COVID-19. The analysed material was cDNA or gDNA that came from T cells, B-cell-depleted T cells, or PBMCs.

The CDR3 extends over 12 amino acids. V gave up 5 bases and J gave up 1 base, with 5 bases separating them. From germline, CDR1 is LNHDA and CDR2 SQIVND (reference sequence). Original handling: Reference gene primer amplification in the assay estimated nucleated cell counts. The repertoire was sequenced with immunoSEQ multiplex PCR; TCRdb's copy has only in-frame clones and lacks some. V, J and clone size were drawn from that table, and D and trimming were deduced from the DNA. Here the sample spans approximately 110,000 clones, 80% to 85% being singletons. This chain links TRBV19 with TRBJ1-1; no clear D. Sequencing was carried out using peripheral blood. The origin of this receptor is an older woman with acute or convalescent COVID-19. The CDR3 DNA follows: TGTGCCAGTAGTTTCGGGAACACTGAAGCTTTCTTT. Translated, it gives CASSFGNTEAFF.